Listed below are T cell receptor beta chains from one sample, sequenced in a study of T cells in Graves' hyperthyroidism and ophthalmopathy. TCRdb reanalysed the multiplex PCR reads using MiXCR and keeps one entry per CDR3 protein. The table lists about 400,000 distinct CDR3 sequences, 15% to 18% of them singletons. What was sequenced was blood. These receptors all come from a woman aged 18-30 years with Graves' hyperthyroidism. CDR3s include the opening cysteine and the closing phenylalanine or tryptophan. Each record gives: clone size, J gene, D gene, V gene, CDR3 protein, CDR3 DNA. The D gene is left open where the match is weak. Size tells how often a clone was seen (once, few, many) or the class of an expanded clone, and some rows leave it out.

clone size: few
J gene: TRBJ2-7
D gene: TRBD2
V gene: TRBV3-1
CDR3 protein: CASSQGLPSYEQYF
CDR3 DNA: TGTGCCAGCAGCCAGGGACTACCGTCCTACGAGCAGTACTTC

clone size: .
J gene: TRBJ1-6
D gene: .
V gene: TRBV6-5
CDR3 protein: CASSYKGNSPLHF
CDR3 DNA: TGTGCCAGCAGTTACAAGGGGAATTCACCCCTCCACTTT

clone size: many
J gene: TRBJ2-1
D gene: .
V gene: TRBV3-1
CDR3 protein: CASSLSPIGNEQFF
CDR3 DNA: TGTGCCAGCAGCCTTTCCCCAATTGGGAATGAGCAGTTCTTC

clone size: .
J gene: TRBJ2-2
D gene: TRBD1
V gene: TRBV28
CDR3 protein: CASSRGDRGPTGELFF
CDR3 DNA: TGTGCCAGCAGTAGGGGGGACAGGGGGCCCACCGGGGAGCTGTTTTTT

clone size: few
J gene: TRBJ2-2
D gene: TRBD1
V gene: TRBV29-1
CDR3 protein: CSVEIRDRENTGELFF
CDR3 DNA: TGCAGCGTTGAGATCCGGGACAGGGAGAACACCGGGGAGCTGTTTTTT

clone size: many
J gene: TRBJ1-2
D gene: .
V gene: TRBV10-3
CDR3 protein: CAIRGSSGQKINYGYTF
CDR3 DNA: TGTGCCATCCGGGGTTCTTCTGGACAGAAGATCAACTATGGCTACACCTTC

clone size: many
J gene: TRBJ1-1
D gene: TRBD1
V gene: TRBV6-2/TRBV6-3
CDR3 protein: CASSYSRTGGNFDTEAFF
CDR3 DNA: TGTGCCAGCAGTTACTCTCGGACAGGGGGTAATTTTGACACTGAAGCTTTCTTT

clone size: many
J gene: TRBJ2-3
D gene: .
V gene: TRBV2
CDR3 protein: CASSEALPGTRAQYF
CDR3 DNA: TGTGCCAGCAGTGAAGCGCTTCCGGGCACCCGGGCGCAGTATTTT

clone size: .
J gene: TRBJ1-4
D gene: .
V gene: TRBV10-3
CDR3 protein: CAISGTGIGEKLFF
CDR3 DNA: TGTGCCATCAGTGGAACAGGGATAGGTGAAAAACTGTTTTTT

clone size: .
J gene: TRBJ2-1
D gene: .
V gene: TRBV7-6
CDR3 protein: CASSKRVPYNEQFF
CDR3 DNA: TGTGCCAGCAGCAAGCGGGTACCATACAATGAGCAGTTCTTC

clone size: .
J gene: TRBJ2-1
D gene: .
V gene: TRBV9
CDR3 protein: CASSVGVKINNEQFF
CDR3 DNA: TGTGCCAGCAGCGTTGGGGTCAAGATTAACAATGAGCAGTTCTTC

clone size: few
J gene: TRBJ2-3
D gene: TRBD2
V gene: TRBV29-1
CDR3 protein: CSGLGTSGRAKDTQYF
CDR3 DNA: TGCAGCGGCCTAGGGACTAGCGGGAGGGCCAAAGATACGCAGTATTTT

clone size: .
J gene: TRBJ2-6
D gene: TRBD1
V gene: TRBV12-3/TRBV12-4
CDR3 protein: CASSFLSGTGGVNSGANVLTF
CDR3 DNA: TGTGCCAGCAGTTTTTTATCCGGGACAGGGGGCGTAAACTCTGGGGCCAACGTCCTGACTTTC

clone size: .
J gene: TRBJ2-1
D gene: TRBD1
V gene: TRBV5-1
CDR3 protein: CASRQTGERTNEQFF
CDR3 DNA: TGCGCCAGCAGGCAGACAGGGGAACGTACGAATGAGCAGTTCTTC

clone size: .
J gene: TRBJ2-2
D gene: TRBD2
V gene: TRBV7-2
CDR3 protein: CASRSRGLAGALGELFF
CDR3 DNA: TGTGCCAGCAGGTCTAGAGGACTAGCGGGAGCCCTCGGGGAGCTGTTTTTT

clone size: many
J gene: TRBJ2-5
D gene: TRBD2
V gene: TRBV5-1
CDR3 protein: CASSLTSGEKETQYF
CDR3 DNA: TGCGCCAGCAGCCTGACTAGCGGGGAGAAAGAGACCCAGTACTTC

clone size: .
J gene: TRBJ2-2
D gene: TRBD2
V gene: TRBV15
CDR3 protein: CATSRRTSGNGELFF
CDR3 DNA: TGTGCCACCAGCAGAAGGACTAGCGGGAATGGGGAGCTGTTTTTT

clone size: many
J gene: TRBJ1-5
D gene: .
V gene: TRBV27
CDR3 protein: CASREGVINNQPQHF
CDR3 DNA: TGTGCCAGCAGGGAAGGGGTCATAAACAATCAGCCCCAGCATTTT

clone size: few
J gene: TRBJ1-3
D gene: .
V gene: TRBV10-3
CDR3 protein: CAIGGGPARGNTIYF
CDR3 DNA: TGTGCCATCGGGGGGGGGCCGGCTCGAGGAAACACCATATATTTT

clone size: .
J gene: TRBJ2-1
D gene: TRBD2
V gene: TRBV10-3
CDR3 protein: CAISKLSGRENEQFF
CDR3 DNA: TGTGCCATCAGTAAACTTAGCGGGAGGGAGAATGAGCAGTTCTTC